The next 4 T cell receptor beta chains were all read from a single sample in a study of blood T cell repertoires in COVID-19. Method: immunoSEQ multiplex PCR; TCRdb's copy keeps in-frame clones and lacks some. The profile covers roughly 100,000 clones, with approximately 83% appearing a single time and roughly 4.5% taken by the ten largest. The sample comprised peripheral blood. These receptors were collected from a man in his fifties or sixties with acute or convalescent COVID-19.

The V gene is TRBV19, the J gene TRBJ1-5; 8 nucleotides align to TRBD1. The V and J ends lost 4 bases and 1 base, in that order; junction bases with no gene match: 3. This CDR3 is 15 amino acids long. CDR1 LNHDA and CDR2 SQIVND come from the germline V gene (reference sequence). This CDR3 is CASSTTGGSNQPQHF. DNA for the CDR3: TGTGCCAGTAGTACCACAGGGGGGAGCAATCAGCCCCAGCATTTT.

The V call is TRBV28, the J call TRBJ2-4; TRBD1 agrees at 9 bases. The CDR3 contains 19 residues. The junction had 17 bases not matched to a gene; V was cut back by 6 bases and J by 2 bases. CDR1 and CDR2 from the germline V gene are MDHEN and SYDVKM. CDR3 nucleotides: TGTGCCAGCAGCCTAGGCTGGGACAGGGTGTCTCTTTCCAAAAACATTCAGTACTTC. This translates into CASSLGWDRVSLSKNIQYF.

The chain couples TRBV5-6 to TRBJ2-7; D may be TRBD1 (5 bases). The CDR3 is made up of 11 amino acids. Per the germline V gene, CDR1 is SGHDT and CDR2 is YYEEEE. V was clipped by 4 bases and J by 6 bases, with 8 bases between them. CDR3 amino acids: CASSAGFEQYF. The CDR3 region has the DNA TGTGCCAGCAGCGCAGGGTTCGAGCAGTACTTC.

The chain employs TRBV7-3 and TRBJ2-3; the match to TRBD2 covers 11 bases. CDR3 length: 16 residues. V dropped 4 bases and J dropped 0; count of bases not matched to a gene: 3. Per the germline V gene, CDR1 is SGHTA and CDR2 is FQGTGA. Here the CDR3 DNA reads TGTGCCAGCAGCTCTCGACTAGCGGGAAGCACAGATACGCAGTATTTT. This sequence encodes CASSSRLAGSTDTQYF.